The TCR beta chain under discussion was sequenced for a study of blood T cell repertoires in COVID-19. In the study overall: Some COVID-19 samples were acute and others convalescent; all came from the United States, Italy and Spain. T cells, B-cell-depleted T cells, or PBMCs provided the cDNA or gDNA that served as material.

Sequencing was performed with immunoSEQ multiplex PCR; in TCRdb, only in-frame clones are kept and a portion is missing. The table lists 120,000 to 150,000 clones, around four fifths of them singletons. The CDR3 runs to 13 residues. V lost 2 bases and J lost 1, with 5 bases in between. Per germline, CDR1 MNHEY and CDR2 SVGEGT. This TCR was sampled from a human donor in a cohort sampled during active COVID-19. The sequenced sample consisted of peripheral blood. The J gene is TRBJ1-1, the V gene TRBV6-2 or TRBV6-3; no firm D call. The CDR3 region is CASSYPQNTEAFF. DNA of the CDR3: TGTGCCAGCAGTTACCCCCAGAACACTGAAGCTTTCTTT.